This T cell receptor (beta chain) derives from a study of blood T cell repertoires in COVID-19 (dated by TCRdb to between 2020 and 2021). Study-level background: Samples from collaborators originated in the United States, Italy and Spain and spanned both the acute and convalescent phases of COVID-19. The repertoires were made available in a free public database intended to serve as a resource for research on the immune response to SARS-CoV-2. The prospective study material was composed of cDNA or gDNA derived from T cells, B-cell-depleted T cells, or PBMCs. The samples were drawn from the first 160 participants of the ongoing ImmuneRACE study and from 950 to 1,500 subjects provided by 6 global collaborators. A de-identified subject ID, COVID-19 status, age in years and sex were almost always included in the sample metadata. Subjects who had been exposed to COVID-19, were actively infected with it, or had recovered from it provided the deeply sampled blood TCRbeta repertoires that made up the dataset. Where HLA class I and class II types were available, the types were taken from metadata supplied by the sample provider, not from assay-based typing. Study-wide conclusions, independent of this receptor: Clinical and demographic metadata were provided uncurated, with the amount varying by source and participant.

As concerns this clone: It has no known antigen specificity. One base away there is no much larger clone; base qualities are not given.

CDR1 and CDR2 were assigned from the germline V gene (reference sequence) as SGHKS and YYEKEE. Spanning cysteine to phenylalanine, the CDR3 consists of 14 amino acids. The DNA shown is the 42-base CDR3, in frame from base 1. The V end loses 4 bases and the J end loses 4 bases, and a stretch of 14 bases separates them. Each collaborating institution followed its own protocols to collect whole blood in K2EDTA tubes. For TCRbeta analysis, collaborators shipped samples as frozen whole blood, isolated PBMCs, or DNA extracted from either of those sample types. TCRbeta CDR3 regions were amplified from genomic DNA using the immunoSEQ Assay, a bias-controlled multiplex PCR. The source study handled its data this way. Nucleated cell counts per sample were estimated from amplification of reference gene primers within the assay. To quantify the absolute abundance of each unique TCRbeta CDR3 rearrangement, sequence reads were collapsed and filtered. For each sample, productive Simpson clonality was calculated as the square root of Simpson's diversity index across productive rearrangements. TCRdb limited this immuneACCESS table to in-frame rearrangements with V and J called. A share of clones is missing; checked studies link under half to unresolved V genes, and the rest is unexplained. V and J calls plus clone size are reproduced from that table; the DNA served to infer D and trimming. For this sample the table gives 40,000 to 50,000 clones, of which roughly 85% were detected only once. Of the sample, roughly 25% is held by the ten largest clones.

The clonotype originates from a man in his 70s with acute or convalescent COVID-19. The sequenced material came from peripheral blood. The receptor chain draws on TRBV5-5 and TRBJ1-2; perhaps TRBD1 is the D gene, with 6 bases matching. In nucleotide form, the sequence is TGTGCCAGCAGCGGAGCACAGGGCTCCTATGGCTACACCTTC. Translated, this is CASSGAQGSYGYTF.